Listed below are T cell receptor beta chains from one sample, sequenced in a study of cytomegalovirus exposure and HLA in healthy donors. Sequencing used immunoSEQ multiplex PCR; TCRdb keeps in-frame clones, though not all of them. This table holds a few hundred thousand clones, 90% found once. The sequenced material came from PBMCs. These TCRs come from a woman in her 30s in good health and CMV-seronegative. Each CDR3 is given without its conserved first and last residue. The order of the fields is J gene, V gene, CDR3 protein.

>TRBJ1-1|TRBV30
AWSEVGTGDTEAF
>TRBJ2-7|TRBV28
ASSFRGLSSYEQY
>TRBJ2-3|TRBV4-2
ASSQEAGGVGTDTQY
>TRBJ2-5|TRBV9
ASTEREGIETQY
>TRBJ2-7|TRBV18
ASSPPRDGTYEQY
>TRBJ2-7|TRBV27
ASSSGGSYEQY
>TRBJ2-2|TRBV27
ASSLSQGGTGELF
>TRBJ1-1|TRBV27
ASKYGAMNTEAF
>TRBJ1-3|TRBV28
ATLSGNTIY
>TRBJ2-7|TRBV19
ASSMDTNYEQY
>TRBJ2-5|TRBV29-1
SVEQGQANQETQY
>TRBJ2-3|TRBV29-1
SVEKGNTQY
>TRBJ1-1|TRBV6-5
ASSYEGGLATEAF
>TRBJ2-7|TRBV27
ASSLSWDRLDEQY
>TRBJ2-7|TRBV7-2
ASSHPGTGVDQQY
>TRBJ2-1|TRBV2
ASRWNVEQF
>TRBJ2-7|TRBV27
ASIEGGGYEQY
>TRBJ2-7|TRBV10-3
AIQNTERYEQY
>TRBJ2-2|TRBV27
ASSLAGLGTGELF
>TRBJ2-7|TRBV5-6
ASSLVALDEYEQY
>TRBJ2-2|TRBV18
ASSAASGGVTGELF
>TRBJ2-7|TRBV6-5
ASSYFQRGYEQY
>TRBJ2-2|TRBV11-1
ASSPPGELF
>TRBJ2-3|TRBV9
ASSVVSGRLSTDTQY
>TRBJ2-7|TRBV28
ASSTYEQY
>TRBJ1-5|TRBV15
ATSREQANQPQH
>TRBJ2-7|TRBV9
ASSGTASDVQQY
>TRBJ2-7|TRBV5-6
ASSLGQGGEQY
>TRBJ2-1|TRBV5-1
ASSSGTGAYEQF
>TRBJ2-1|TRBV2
ASSESSGSDNEQF
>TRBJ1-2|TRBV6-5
ASSWQGGGYT
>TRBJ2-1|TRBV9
ASSVPVTNEQF
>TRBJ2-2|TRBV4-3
ASSQGGELF
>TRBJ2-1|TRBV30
AWSIQTGGTYNEQF
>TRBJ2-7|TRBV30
ACNSLPGQGASYEQY
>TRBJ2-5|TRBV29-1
SVAGTLKETQY
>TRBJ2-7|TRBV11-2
ASSLDGGGYEQY
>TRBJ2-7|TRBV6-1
ASRETPGRYEQY
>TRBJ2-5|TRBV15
ATSSRLMSDGIETQY
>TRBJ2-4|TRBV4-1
ASSQVRTGSAGNIQY
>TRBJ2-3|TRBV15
ATSSAGVADTQY
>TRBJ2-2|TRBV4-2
ASSQEPGEITGELF
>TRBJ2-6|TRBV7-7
ASSPRGAGANVLT
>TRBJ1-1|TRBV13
ASSLGGLGQNTEAF
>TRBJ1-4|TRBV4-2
ASSQDGTLNEKLF
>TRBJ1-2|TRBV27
ASSLTGGLNMYGYT
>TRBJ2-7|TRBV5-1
ASKAGSYEQY
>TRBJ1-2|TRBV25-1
ASSPLNPNTGPYGYT
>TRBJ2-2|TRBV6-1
ASITNRQGAGELF
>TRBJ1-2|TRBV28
ASSASGEGPANYGYT